These 23 T cell receptor beta chains originate from one sample sequenced in a study of T cell responses to AZD1222 COVID-19 vaccine (dated by TCRdb to the early 2020s). The time point tag for this specimen amounts to: baseline before first vaccination. The library was prepared using the immunoSEQ multiplex PCR assay. The immuneACCESS repertoire file appears here via TCRdb, limited to in-frame rearrangements. These files lack a portion of the clones; in checked studies, under half of the deficit traces to unresolved V genes, and the cause of the others is not known. The sample table contains some 130,000 clones; only one count was recorded for around nine tenths of them. Under 3.5% of the sample belongs to the ten largest clones. Sequenced here: peripheral blood, sampled on day 0 of AZD1222 vaccination. Source of these receptors: an adult in good health.

This clone occurred once. The V gene is TRBV6-1, the J gene TRBJ2-7, with 11 positions matching TRBD1. CDR1 is MNHNS and CDR2 is SASEGT in the germline V gene. The CDR3 has 15 amino acids. The junction had 5 bases not matched to a gene; V was cut back by 2 bases and J by 5 bases. In DNA, the CDR3 is TGTGCCAGCAGTGAACGGACAGGGGGCGAGAACGAGCAGTACTTC. It codes for CASSERTGGENEQYF.

The V and J genes are TRBV5-4 and TRBJ1-2; a weak D match, TRBD1 (6 bases). The V end lost 4 bases, the J end lost 5 bases, and 18 bases lay between the germline ends. This CDR3 has 15 residues. The germline V gene has CDR1 SGHNT and CDR2 YYREEE (reference sequence). CDR3 DNA: TGTGCCAGCAGCCGACCCCACGACAGGCCGTATGGCTACACCTTC. Protein product: CASSRPHDRPYGYTF.

The chain links TRBV6-5 to TRBJ2-1, with D possibly being TRBD2 (6 bases). In germline, CDR1 is MNHEY, CDR2 SVGAGI. The CDR3 has 14 amino acids. Trimming removed 6 bases from V and 6 bases from J, with 15 bases in between. CDR3 nucleotides: TGTGCCAGCAGAAGATCGGGAGTAGGCAATGAGCAGTTCTTC. This translates into CASRRSGVGNEQFF.

This clone appeared a few times. The chain carries TRBV21-1 and TRBJ2-1; the table's D call of TRBD2 was not tested on the DNA. TRBV21-1 is a pseudogene segment. The CDR3 consists of 16 residues. CDR3 DNA: TGTGCCAGCAGCAATTCCAAGGGCGGGAGGGCCAATGAGCAGTTCTTC. This gives the protein CASSNSKGGRANEQFF.

The rearrangement uses TRBV9 and TRBJ1-3, with D possibly matching TRBD1 (6 bases). The CDR3 totals 14 residues. V was clipped by 0 bases and J by 4 bases, with 8 bases between them. From germline, CDR1 is SGDLS and CDR2 YYNGEE. The CDR3 DNA reads as TGTGCCAGCAGCGTAGGCGGACAGGGAAACACCATATATTTT. Its translation: CASSVGGQGNTIYF.

The gene calls are TRBV11-3 and TRBJ2-7; D is ambiguous. CDR3 length equals 13 residues. V shed 2 bases and J shed 3 bases, with 8 bases lying between them. CDR1 is SGHNT, CDR2 YENEEA, per germline. The chain's CDR3 is CASSLKFSYEQYF. DNA for the CDR3: TGTGCCAGCAGCTTAAAGTTCAGCTACGAGCAGTACTTC.

The rearrangement links TRBV5-1 to TRBJ1-1; 7 positions agree with TRBD1. Trimming removed 7 bases from V and 3 bases from J; junction bases left unmatched: 12. CDR1 is SGHRS and CDR2 is YFSETQ in the germline V gene. The CDR3 has 15 amino acids. The CDR3 is CASRRGQRGDTEAFF. CDR3 coding DNA: TGCGCCAGCCGGCGGGGACAGAGAGGCGACACTGAAGCTTTCTTT.

For this clone: This sample includes further DNA sequences coding for the same CDR3. V usage is TRBV27 and J usage is TRBJ1-3, with D unclear. Germline values: CDR1 MNHEY, CDR2 SMNVEV (reference sequence). V was trimmed by 4 bases and J by 2 bases, leaving 6 bases between them. This CDR3 contains 13 residues. CDR3 protein: CASSSTAGNTIYF. CDR3 nucleotide sequence: TGTGCCAGCAGTTCAACAGCTGGAAACACCATATATTTT.

V and J are TRBV5-6 and TRBJ1-4, with a weak D call TRBD1 (6 bases). Deletions cut 2 bases from V and 11 bases from J, with 7 bases between. Per germline, CDR1 SGHDT and CDR2 YYEEEE. This CDR3 comprises 11 residues. The CDR3, as DNA: TGTGCCAGCAGCTTCAGGGGTAAACTGTTTTTT. It specifies CASSFRGKLFF.

The chain has TRBV7-2 and TRBJ2-3; possible D gene TRBD2, 6 bases. This CDR3 comprises 12 residues. V was cut by 4 bases and J by 6 bases, with 8 bases left in between. Germline loops: CDR1 SGHTA, CDR2 FQGNSA. The CDR3 region has the DNA TGTGCCAGCAGCTCCGCGGGGGATACGCAGTATTTT. Protein: CASSSAGDTQYF. The whole variable domain, filled in from reference TRBV7-2 and TRBJ2-3, reads GAGVSQSPSNKVTEKGKDVELRCDPISGHTALYWYRQSLGQGLEFLIYFQGNSAPDKSGLPSDRFSAERTGGSVSTLTIQRTQQEDSAVYLCASSSAGDTQYFGPGTRLTVL.

The rearrangement joins TRBV7-9 to TRBJ2-7, with D perhaps matching TRBD2 (8 bases). With 6 bases removed from V and 2 bases from J, the gap between germline ends came to 26 bases. This CDR3 is built from 18 residues. Germline V gives CDR1 SEHNR, CDR2 FQNEAQ (reference sequence). The CDR3 protein is CASSYGIGGGQPTYEQYF. CDR3 coding DNA: TGTGCCAGCAGTTATGGGATCGGGGGGGGACAGCCAACCTACGAGCAGTACTTC. Full variable domain (rest looked up from reference TRBV7-9 and TRBJ2-7): DTGVSQNPRHKITKRGQNVTFRCDPISEHNRLYWYRQTLGQGPEFLTYFQNEAQLEKSRLLSDRFSAERPKGSFSTLEIQRTEQGDSAMYLCASSYGIGGGQPTYEQYFGPGTRLTVT.

The J gene is TRBJ2-5, the V gene TRBV11-3; weak D call: TRBD2 (6 bases). Germline loops: CDR1 SGHNT, CDR2 YENEEA. The CDR3 runs to 14 residues. The V and J ends lost 5 bases and 1 base respectively, with 11 bases between them. CDR3 sequence (DNA): TGTGCCAGCAGCCTAAAGCGGGCCCAAGAGACCCAGTACTTC. It is translated as CASSLKRAQETQYF.

V is TRBV2 and J is TRBJ1-2; D possibly corresponds to TRBD1 (5 bases). V was cut by 6 bases and J by 7 bases, with 15 bases left in between. The CDR3 consists of 13 residues. Germline V CDR1 and CDR2: SNHLY, FYNNEI. As DNA, the CDR3 is TGTGCCAGCAGCGGGGACTCCGTCTTTGGCTACACCTTC. Protein: CASSGDSVFGYTF. Full variable domain (outside the CDR3, taken from reference TRBV2 and TRBJ1-2): EPEVTQTPSHQVTQMGQEVILRCVPISNHLYFYWYRQILGQKVEFLVSFYNNEISEKSEIFDDQFSVERPDGSNFTLKIRSTKLEDSAMYFCASSGDSVFGYTFGSGTRLTVV.

This sequence joins TRBV30 and TRBJ1-2; D is unresolved. V lost 6 bases to trimming and J lost 7 bases, with 18 bases between them. CDR1 and CDR2 from the germline V gene are GTSNPN and SVGIG (reference sequence). This CDR3 contains 13 residues. CDR3 sequence reads: CACRVGVLGGYTF. CDR3 nucleotide sequence: TGTGCCTGCCGCGTCGGGGTTTTGGGTGGCTACACCTTC.

The chain recombines TRBV12-3 or TRBV12-4 with TRBJ2-1, with 7 bases fitting TRBD2. V was clipped by 9 bases and J by 8 bases; unmatched bases: 7. The CDR3 loop spans 12 amino acids. The CDR3 DNA is TGTGCCAGTCTAGCGGACGGAGATGAGCAGTTCTTC. Translated, it gives CASLADGDEQFF.

The chain has TRBV12-3 or TRBV12-4 and TRBJ1-2; D possibly corresponds to TRBD1 (5 bases). The V and J ends lost 1 base and 5 bases respectively, with 5 bases between them. The CDR3 runs to 12 residues. The chain's CDR3 is CASSLGQYGYTF. The CDR3 nucleotides are TGTGCCAGCAGTTTAGGACAGTATGGCTACACCTTC.

V gene TRBV20-1 combines with J gene TRBJ2-1; D is unclear. Per the germline V gene, CDR1 is DFQATT and CDR2 is SNEGSKA (reference sequence). This CDR3 is built from 11 residues. The V end lost 0 bases, the J end lost 4 bases, and 1 base lay between the germline ends. The CDR3 spells CSAREYNEQFF. The CDR3 bases are TGCAGTGCTAGAGAATACAATGAGCAGTTCTTC.

This clone was detected once. The chain combines TRBV5-1 with TRBJ2-7; TRBD2 aligns across 12 bases. The CDR3 spans 15 residues. CDR1 and CDR2 (germline): SGHRS, YFSETQ. J gave up 0 bases and V 5 bases, and 3 bases lay outside the gene matches. CDR3 in amino acids: CASSPTSGSSYEQYF. CDR3 bases: TGCGCCAGCAGTCCGACTAGCGGGAGCTCCTACGAGCAGTACTTC.

The chain joins TRBV9 to TRBJ2-7; TRBD2 agrees at 12 bases. The CDR3 extends over 14 amino acids. After removal of 4 bases from V and 4 bases from J, the junction contained 3 bases not matched to a gene. Germline assignment: CDR1 SGDLS and CDR2 YYNGEE. The CDR3, as DNA: TGTGCCAGCAGCCCCGGACTAGCGGGGTACGAGCAGTACTTC. As protein: CASSPGLAGYEQYF.

The rearrangement uses TRBV5-6 and TRBJ1-2; 7 bases map to TRBD1. J lost 5 bases, V lost 0 bases, and 13 bases had no gene match. The CDR3 covers 17 residues. Per germline, CDR1 SGHDT and CDR2 YYEEEE. CDR3 sequence (DNA): TGTGCCAGCAGCTTGGTTGGACAGGAGTCCGCTGGGTATGGCTACACCTTC. It yields the protein CASSLVGQESAGYGYTF. Looking up the rest from reference TRBV5-6 and TRBJ1-2 gives the full variable domain: DAGVTQSPTHLIKTRGQQVTLRCSPKSGHDTVSWYQQALGQGPQFIFQYYEEEERQRGNFPDRFSGHQFPNYSSELNVNALLLGDSALYLCASSLVGQESAGYGYTFGSGTRLTVV.

The rearrangement joins TRBV9 to TRBJ1-2; TRBD1 matches 10 bases. The CDR3 is 15 residues long. The ends lost 3 bases at V and 3 bases at J; junction bases unmatched: 5. Germline-derived CDR1 and CDR2 are SGDLS and YYNGEE. CDR3 nucleotides: TGTGCCAGCAGCGCTTCGGGACAGGGGTACTATGGCTACACCTTC. Translating gives CASSASGQGYYGYTF.

This chain joins TRBV19 and TRBJ2-7; D might be TRBD1 (5 bases). CDR1 is LNHDA, CDR2 SQIVND, per germline (reference sequence). Trimming took off 3 bases at V and 0 bases at J, with 9 bases between the two ends. The CDR3 spans 14 residues. CDR3 loop: CASSIQDTSYEQYF. Written as DNA, the CDR3 is TGTGCCAGTAGTATTCAGGACACCTCCTACGAGCAGTACTTC.

The rearrangement joins TRBV12-3 or TRBV12-4 to TRBJ2-7, with TRBD2 as a possible D gene (5 bases). CDR3 length: 13 residues. Trimming cost V 5 bases and J 7 bases, with 15 bases left between them. The CDR3 is CASSEQRSGEQYF. The CDR3 nucleotides read TGTGCCAGCAGTGAGCAGCGATCGGGGGAGCAGTACTTC.